This TCR beta chain was identified during a study of cytomegalovirus exposure and HLA in healthy donors (dated by TCRdb to about 2017). Study-level background: According to an earlier analysis of several hundred of the donors, some 170 million T cells yielded some 120 million unique TCR beta sequences and 276 Gb of sequence data. An early release that covered about 600 HLA-typed donors contained approximately 300 gigabases of sequencing data and around 80 million unique TCR sequences. The T cell repertoires of some 670 subjects were profiled by immunosequencing and related to cytomegalovirus serostatus. The study was designed to test whether signatures of past pathogen exposure could be identified by cataloging public T cell receptors. Among the approximately 400 genotyped donors, approximately 76% belonged to the genetic ancestry cluster associated with self-reported Caucasian donors. The number of donors typed differed by locus, with roughly 629-640 for A, B, C, DRB1 and DQB1, roughly 520 for DQA1, nearly 610 for DPA1, and 450 to 480 for DPB1. Rather than using new phenotypic data, the later analysis identified candidate immune exposures from TCR beta sequences and from how often those sequences occurred across donors. The study combined high-throughput TCR immunosequencing, statistical association of individual TCRs with disease status, and machine learning to predict cytomegalovirus infection status. A later genetic analysis took genome-wide SNP genotypes for about 55% of the 666 donors and used that subset as a discovery cohort. To decide whether each TCR beta V gene segment behaved as functional or pseudogenic, an earlier analysis of approximately 600 of the donors relied on high-throughput TCR beta sequencing. In addition to the first cohort of several hundred subjects, a separate validation cohort of 100 to 150 different subjects was used. On average, 235,054 unique TCR beta nucleotide sequences were sequenced per donor among 398 genotyped donors of the cohort, with around 19% of those sequences being non-productive. Donor age, sex, ethnicity and CMV serostatus were compiled alongside the repertoire data. To study patterns of TCR occurrence, a later analysis re-analyzed previously published TCR beta repertoires from 500 to 850 donors and added high-resolution HLA genotyping. HLA typing included class I and class II loci at four-digit resolution. Every discovery cohort repertoire had been produced on one sequencing platform. Four or five DR-DQ haplotypes were handled as single units for association and clustering because linkage in the cohort was strong.

A distance of 11 bases separates the germline ends of V and J, which lose 3 bases and 2 bases respectively. Spanning cysteine to phenylalanine, the CDR3 consists of 14 amino acids. Just the 42-base CDR3 DNA is kept, in frame starting at base 1. Receptors were amplified or captured by the immunoSEQ multiplex PCR assay. The multiplex PCR relied on a mix of 60 forward primers for TCR Vbeta segments and 13 reverse primers for TCR Jbeta segments. The CDR3 region of rearranged TCR beta genes was amplified from genomic DNA with a multiplex PCR assay. Amplified TCR beta libraries were sequenced as 87-base-pair reads on the Illumina HiSeq System. For the original study's pipeline: A later analysis counted around 72 million unique TCR beta chains across the 550 to 700 repertoires, and some 11 million of these chains were shared by at least two donors. Raw reads were error-corrected and collapsed into unique sequences with a nearest-neighbor algorithm that merged closely related sequences to remove PCR and sequencing errors. To assign V, D and J gene segments, CDR3 sequences were aligned to IMGT reference sequences. For a sequence to be retained, a match of at least six nucleotides was required to both a V gene segment and a J gene segment. Rearrangements were classified as productive when the CDR3 lacked stop codons and remained in frame with V and J, and all other rearrangements were classified as non-productive. Following IMGT convention, CDR3 was defined as the stretch from the second conserved V-encoded cysteine up to the conserved J-encoded phenylalanine. The earlier analysis of about 640 of the donors excluded any sequence lacking an unambiguous match to a single V gene segment. An earlier analysis of 587 of the donors called V segments functional above 56.7% productive rearrangements and segregating when the between-donor standard deviation exceeded 5%. A statistical classification framework was built for diagnosing cytomegalovirus status from the catalog of TCR beta chain sequences. V and J gene assignment, in a later analysis, came from comparing TCR nucleotide sequences with IMGT/GENE-DB human TR gene sequences. A later analysis assigned CDR3 sequences and most-parsimonious VDJ recombination scenarios with the TCRdist pipeline. In a later analysis, every TCR beta chain was defined by the combination of its CDR3 amino acid sequence and its V-gene family, and reads without a unique V-gene family were dropped. To address suspected cross-contamination and a sequencing artifact, a later analysis removed a few hundred highly shared, low-generation-probability nucleotide sequences. A later analysis calculated a clonal expansion index for each public chain from normalized within-repertoire ranks of inferred template counts. In a later analysis, generation probabilities were computed with a VDJ recombination model fitted to out-of-frame rearrangements, and the resulting probabilities were checked against IGoR. A later analysis scored TCR-TCR, TCR-HLA and TCR-CMV co-occurrence with hypergeometric tests, applying a repertoire-size bias correction to TCR pairs. In a later analysis, false discovery rates were estimated by permuting HLA or CMV assignments 20 times. In a later analysis, co-occurring TCRs were grouped with DBSCAN, and TCRdist sequence similarity was added when clustering was performed within HLA-allele-positive subsets. Repertoires with fewer than 30,000 or more than 120,000 public chains, plus five repertoires with anomalous nucleotide sharing, were excluded from co-occurrence clustering. Not all clones reach the TCRdb copy of this immuneACCESS table, which keeps in-frame sequences only. Checked studies attribute under half of the gap to unresolved V genes and leave the rest unexplained. For V, J and clone size, that table is used; D and trimming come from the DNA. Across this sample there are about 97,000 clones, with approximately 80% seen only once. The biggest ten clones account for more than 9.5% of the sample.

What the research found in general, with its limitations: The authors suggested that the approach could potentially be extended to other disease states and immunological phenotypes. Several of the top co-occurrence clusters appeared to be linked to parvovirus B19, influenza, CMV and Epstein-Barr virus, according to a later analysis. When HLA alleles, especially DR and DQ, strongly co-occurred, TCR associations were difficult to assign to individual alleles. A later genetic analysis reported fewer N-insertions in productive TCRs among donors in an Asian-associated ancestry cluster than the roughly 700-donor mean. In vitro tests confirmed that three of the cytomegalovirus-associated TCR beta chains recognize cytomegalovirus antigens. A group of highly shared sequence variants was considered likely to be a technical artifact of the sequencing pipeline. Cytomegalovirus status was reported to be diagnosed by the classifier with high specificity and sensitivity in both the original and validation cohorts. In a later analysis, HLA-associated TCR beta chains showed more clonal expansion and lower generation probabilities than non-associated chains that were equally common. Sequencing depth was assumed to be roughly uniform across donors in the presence/absence analyses, though that assumption may not hold. Seventeen rarely observed V segments, including chromosome 9 orphons, were excluded from the earlier analysis of about 600 of the donors because counts were too low. The study gave a list of more than 150 TCR beta chains associated with cytomegalovirus. An earlier analysis of 587 of the donors showed that most TCR beta V segments appeared in productive rearrangements either about 87% or about 30% of the time, which broadly matched IMGT annotations. Specific HLA alleles were associated with 15,000 to 20,000 TCR beta sequences at a false discovery rate of 0.05 in a later analysis. Most CMV-associated TCR beta chains appeared to be HLA-restricted in a later analysis, and the HLA associations seemed to be driven largely by CMV exposure. In a later analysis, the rate of TCR association differed among HLA loci, with DRB1 alleles having the most associated TCRs and HLA-C alleles having the fewest. Some IMGT-functional V segments, including TRBV6-2 and TRBV6-3, could not be told apart with the 87-base-pair reads, so those segments were excluded. This cohort had only TCR beta chains sequenced, and the lack of alpha or paired-chain data limited which features could be detected. In a later genetic analysis, a missense DCLRE1C variant was associated with V-gene and J-gene trimming of TCR beta chains, and the association was replicated in an independent cohort. Most TCR sequences were observed very rarely across donors, whereas some public TCRs were present in many individuals. Immune exposure information for the cohort was limited to CMV serostatus. Linkage disequilibrium might explain the correlated functional status among segregating V segments, but an unknown experimental factor could not be excluded. A further reported finding was that TCR beta sequences accurately predicted the HLA-A and HLA-B alleles for most subjects in the first cohort. HLA typing was unavailable for some donors at each locus, so association tests used only the typed subset.

With respect to this clone: What antigen it recognizes has not been identified. Base qualities were left out, and no much larger clone turns up one base away.

The cohort comprised more than 550 healthy bone marrow donors. At the time of sampling, all cohort members were nominally healthy, though unrecorded immune exposures were likely present. The donor was CMV seropositive and belonged to the group of more than 250 seropositive cohort members. A peripheral blood sample was collected from each donor, and TCR beta sequencing was performed on peripheral blood mononuclear cells. Genomic DNA was extracted from the blood cell samples with the Qiagen DNeasy Blood Extraction Kit. The sequenced material came from PBMCs. The rearranged segments are TRBV23-1 and TRBJ2-7; TRBD2 might be the D gene, on 5 matching bases. TRBV23-1 is treated as an ORF (open reading frame) with a function not yet certain. The sequence was obtained from a male donor in good health and CMV-seropositive. CDR3 protein: CASSQAGRAYEQYF. The sequenced DNA: TGCGCCAGCAGTCAGGCGGGCAGAGCCTACGAGCAGTACTTC.